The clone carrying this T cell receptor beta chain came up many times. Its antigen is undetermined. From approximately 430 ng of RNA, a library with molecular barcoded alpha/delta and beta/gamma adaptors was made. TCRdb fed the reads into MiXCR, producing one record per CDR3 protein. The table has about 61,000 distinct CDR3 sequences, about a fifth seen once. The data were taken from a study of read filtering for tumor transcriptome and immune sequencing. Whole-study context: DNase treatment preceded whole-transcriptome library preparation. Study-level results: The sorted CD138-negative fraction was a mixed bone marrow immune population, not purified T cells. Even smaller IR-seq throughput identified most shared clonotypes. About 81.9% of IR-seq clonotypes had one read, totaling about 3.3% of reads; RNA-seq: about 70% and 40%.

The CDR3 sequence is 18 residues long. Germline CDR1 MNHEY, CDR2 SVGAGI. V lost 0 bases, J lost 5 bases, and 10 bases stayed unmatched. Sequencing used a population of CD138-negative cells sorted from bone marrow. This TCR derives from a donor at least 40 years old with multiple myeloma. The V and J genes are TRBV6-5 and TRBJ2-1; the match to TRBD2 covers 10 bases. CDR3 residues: CASSYSFPSGGINNEQFF. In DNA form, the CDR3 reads TGTGCCAGCAGTTACTCTTTTCCTAGCGGGGGAATTAACAATGAGCAGTTCTTC.